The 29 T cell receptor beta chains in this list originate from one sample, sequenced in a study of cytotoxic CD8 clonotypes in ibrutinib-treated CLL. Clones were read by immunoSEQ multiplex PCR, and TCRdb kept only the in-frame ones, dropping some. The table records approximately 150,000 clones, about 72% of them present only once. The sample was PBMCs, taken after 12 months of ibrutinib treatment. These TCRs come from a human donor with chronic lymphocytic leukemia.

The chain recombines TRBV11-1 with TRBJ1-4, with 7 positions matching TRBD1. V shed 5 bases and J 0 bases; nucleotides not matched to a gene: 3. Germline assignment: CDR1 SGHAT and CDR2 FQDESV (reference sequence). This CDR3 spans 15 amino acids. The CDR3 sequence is CASSRGQSTNEKLFF. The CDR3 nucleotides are TGTGCCAGCAGCAGGGGACAGTCAACTAATGAAAAACTGTTTTTT.

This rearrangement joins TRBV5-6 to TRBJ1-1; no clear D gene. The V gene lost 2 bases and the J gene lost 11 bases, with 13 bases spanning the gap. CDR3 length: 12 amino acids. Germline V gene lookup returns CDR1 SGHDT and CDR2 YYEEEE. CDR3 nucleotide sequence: TGTGCCAGCAGCTTAGGTCCCGGGCGCGCTTTCTTT. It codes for CASSLGPGRAFF.

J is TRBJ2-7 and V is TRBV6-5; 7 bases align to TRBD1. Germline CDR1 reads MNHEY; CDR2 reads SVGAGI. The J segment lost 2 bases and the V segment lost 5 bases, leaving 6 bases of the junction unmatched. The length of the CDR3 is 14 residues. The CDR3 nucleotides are TGTGCCAGCAGTGGGGGACAGTTAACCTACGAGCAGTACTTC. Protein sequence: CASSGGQLTYEQYF.

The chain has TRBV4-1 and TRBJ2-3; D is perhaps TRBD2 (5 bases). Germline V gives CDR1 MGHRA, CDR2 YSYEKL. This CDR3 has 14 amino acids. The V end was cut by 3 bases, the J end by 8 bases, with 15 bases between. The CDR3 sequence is CASSQALGEGTQYF. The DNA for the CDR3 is TGCGCCAGCAGCCAGGCATTGGGAGAAGGTACGCAGTATTTT.

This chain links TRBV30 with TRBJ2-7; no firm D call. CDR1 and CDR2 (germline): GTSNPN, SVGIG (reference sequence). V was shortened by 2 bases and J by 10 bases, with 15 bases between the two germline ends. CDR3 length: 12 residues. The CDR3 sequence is CAWSPQGTPQYF. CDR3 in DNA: TGTGCCTGGAGTCCACAAGGAACCCCCCAGTACTTC.

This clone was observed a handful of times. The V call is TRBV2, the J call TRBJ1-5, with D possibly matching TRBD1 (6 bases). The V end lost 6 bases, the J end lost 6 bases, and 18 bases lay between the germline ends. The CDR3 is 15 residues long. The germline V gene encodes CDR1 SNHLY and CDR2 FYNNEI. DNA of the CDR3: TGTGCCAGCAGCGGGGGGCTTAGTATCGGTCAGCCCCAGCATTTT. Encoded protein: CASSGGLSIGQPQHF.

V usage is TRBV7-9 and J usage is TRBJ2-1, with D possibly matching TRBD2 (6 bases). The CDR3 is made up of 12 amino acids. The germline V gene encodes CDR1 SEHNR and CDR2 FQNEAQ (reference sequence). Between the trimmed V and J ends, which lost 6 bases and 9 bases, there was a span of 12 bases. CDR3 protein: CASRYLEGEQFF. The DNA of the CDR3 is TGTGCCAGCAGGTACCTGGAGGGTGAGCAGTTCTTC.

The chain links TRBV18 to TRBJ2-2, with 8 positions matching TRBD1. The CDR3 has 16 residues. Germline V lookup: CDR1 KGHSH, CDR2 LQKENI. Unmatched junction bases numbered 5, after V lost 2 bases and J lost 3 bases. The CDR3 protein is CASSPSATGDTGELFF. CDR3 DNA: TGTGCCAGCTCACCATCCGCGACAGGGGACACCGGGGAGCTGTTTTTT.

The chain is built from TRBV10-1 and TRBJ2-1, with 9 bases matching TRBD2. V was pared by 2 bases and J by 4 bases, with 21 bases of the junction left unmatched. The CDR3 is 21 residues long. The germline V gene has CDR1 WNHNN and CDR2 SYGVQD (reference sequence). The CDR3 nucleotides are TGCGCCAGCAGTGAGCTCGAATGGCCTAGCGGGGAGTGGCGGTGGTACAATGAGCAGTTCTTC. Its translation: CASSELEWPSGEWRWYNEQFF.

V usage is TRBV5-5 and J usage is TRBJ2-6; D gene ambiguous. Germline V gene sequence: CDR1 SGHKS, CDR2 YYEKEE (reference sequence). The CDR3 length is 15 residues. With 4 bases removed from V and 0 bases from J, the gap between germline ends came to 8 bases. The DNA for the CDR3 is TGTGCCAGCAGCCTCCTAACCTCTGGGGCCAACGTCCTGACTTTC. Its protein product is CASSLLTSGANVLTF.

CDR3 loop: CASSGSLRGYGYTF. For the CDR3, the DNA is TGTGCCAGCAGTGGTAGCCTAAGGGGTTATGGCTACACCTTC. The chain recombines TRBV28 with TRBJ1-2, with a weak D call TRBD1 (5 bases). Germline V CDR1 and CDR2: MDHEN, SYDVKM. The CDR3 has 14 amino acids. Trimming stripped 5 bases from V and 5 bases from J, with 15 bases between.

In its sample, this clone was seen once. CDR3 protein: CASSPGQGDYGYTF. The CDR3 nucleotides are TGTGCCAGCAGCCCGGGACAGGGGGACTATGGCTACACCTTC. The chain employs TRBV9 and TRBJ1-2; 11 positions agree with TRBD1. CDR1 SGDLS and CDR2 YYNGEE come from the germline V gene. Germline trimming cut 4 bases from V and 3 bases from J; bases unmatched to any gene: 2. The CDR3 consists of 14 residues.

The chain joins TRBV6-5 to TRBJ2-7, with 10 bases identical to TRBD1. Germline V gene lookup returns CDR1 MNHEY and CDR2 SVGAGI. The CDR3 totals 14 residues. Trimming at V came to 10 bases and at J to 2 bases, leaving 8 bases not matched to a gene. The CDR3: CATRRGQGPYEQYF. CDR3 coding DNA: TGTGCCACCCGTAGGGGACAGGGGCCCTACGAGCAGTACTTC.

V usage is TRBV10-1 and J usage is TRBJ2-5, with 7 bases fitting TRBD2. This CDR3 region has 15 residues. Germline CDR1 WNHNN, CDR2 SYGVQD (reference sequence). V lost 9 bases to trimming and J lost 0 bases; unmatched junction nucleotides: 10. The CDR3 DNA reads TGCGCCAGGGGTAGGCGGGGGAGCTACCAAGAGACCCAGTACTTC. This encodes CARGRRGSYQETQYF.

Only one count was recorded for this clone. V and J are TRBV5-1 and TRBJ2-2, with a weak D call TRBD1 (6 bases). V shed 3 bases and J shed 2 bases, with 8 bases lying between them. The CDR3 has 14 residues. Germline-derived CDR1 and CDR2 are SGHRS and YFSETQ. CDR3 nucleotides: TGCGCCAGCAGCTGGACAGAAAACACCGGGGAGCTGTTTTTT. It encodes CASSWTENTGELFF.

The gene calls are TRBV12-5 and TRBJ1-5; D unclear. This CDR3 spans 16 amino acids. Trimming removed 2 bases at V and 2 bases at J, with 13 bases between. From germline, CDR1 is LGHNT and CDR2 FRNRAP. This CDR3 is CASGLMGAAGNQPQHF. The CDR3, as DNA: TGTGCTAGTGGTTTGATGGGCGCTGCCGGCAATCAGCCCCAGCATTTT.

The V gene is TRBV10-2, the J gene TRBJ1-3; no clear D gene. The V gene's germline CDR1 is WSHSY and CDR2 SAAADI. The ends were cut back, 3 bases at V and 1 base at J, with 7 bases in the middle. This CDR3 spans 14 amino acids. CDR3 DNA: TGCGCCAGCAGTGATTCGGGTTCTGGAAACACCATATATTTT. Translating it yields CASSDSGSGNTIYF.

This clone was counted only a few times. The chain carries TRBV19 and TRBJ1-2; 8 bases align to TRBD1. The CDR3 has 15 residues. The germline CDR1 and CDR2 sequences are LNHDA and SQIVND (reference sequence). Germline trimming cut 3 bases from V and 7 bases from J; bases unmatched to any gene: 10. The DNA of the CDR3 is TGTGCCAGTAGTATTGAAGGCAGGGGGCCCGTTGGCTACACCTTC. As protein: CASSIEGRGPVGYTF.

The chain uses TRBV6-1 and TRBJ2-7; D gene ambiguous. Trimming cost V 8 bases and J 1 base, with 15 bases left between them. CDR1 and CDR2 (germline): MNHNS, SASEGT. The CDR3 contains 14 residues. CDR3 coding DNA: TGTGCCAGCTTTTCCGCCTGGGTATCCTACGAGCAGTACTTC. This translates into CASFSAWVSYEQYF.

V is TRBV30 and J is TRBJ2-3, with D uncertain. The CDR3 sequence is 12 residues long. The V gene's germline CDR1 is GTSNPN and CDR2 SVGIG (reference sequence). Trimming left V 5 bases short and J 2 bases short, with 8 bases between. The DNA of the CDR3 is TGTGCCTGGCAGGCTTCCACAGATACGCAGTATTTT. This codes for CAWQASTDTQYF.

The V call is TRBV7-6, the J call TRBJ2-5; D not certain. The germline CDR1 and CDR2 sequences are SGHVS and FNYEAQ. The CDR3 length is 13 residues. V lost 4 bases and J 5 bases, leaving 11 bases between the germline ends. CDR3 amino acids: CASSSRSKETQYF. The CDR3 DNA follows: TGTGCCAGCAGCTCAAGAAGTAAGGAGACCCAGTACTTC.

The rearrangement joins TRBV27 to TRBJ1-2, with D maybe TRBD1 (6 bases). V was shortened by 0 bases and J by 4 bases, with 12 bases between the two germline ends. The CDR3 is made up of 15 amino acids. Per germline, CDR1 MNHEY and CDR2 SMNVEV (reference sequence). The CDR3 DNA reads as TGTGCCAGCAGTTTATCGGGAACAGGGCTCTATGGCTACACCTTC. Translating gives CASSLSGTGLYGYTF.

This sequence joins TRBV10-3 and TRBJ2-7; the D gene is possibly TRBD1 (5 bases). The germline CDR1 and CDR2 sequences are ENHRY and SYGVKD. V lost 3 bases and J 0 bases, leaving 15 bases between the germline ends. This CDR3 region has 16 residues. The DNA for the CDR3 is TGTGCCATCAGTGATTTTCGGCAGGGCCACTCCTACGAGCAGTACTTC. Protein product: CAISDFRQGHSYEQYF.

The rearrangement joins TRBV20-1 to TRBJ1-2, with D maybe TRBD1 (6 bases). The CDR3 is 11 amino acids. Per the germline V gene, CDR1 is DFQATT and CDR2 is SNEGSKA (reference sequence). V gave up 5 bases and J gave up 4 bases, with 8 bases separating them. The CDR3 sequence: CSARGPYGYTF. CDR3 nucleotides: TGCAGTGCTCGGGGGCCCTATGGCTACACCTTC.

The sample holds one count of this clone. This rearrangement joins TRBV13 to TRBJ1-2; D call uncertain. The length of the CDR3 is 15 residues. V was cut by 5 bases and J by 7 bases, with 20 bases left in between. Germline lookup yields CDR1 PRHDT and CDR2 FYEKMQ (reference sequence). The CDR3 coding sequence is TGTGCCAGCAGCGTAACAGTCCTAACACCCCTTGGCTACACCTTC. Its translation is CASSVTVLTPLGYTF.

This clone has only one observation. The CDR3 reads CASTPRGSGSGANVLTF. DNA of the CDR3: TGTGCCAGCACCCCGAGAGGGTCAGGCTCTGGGGCCAACGTCCTGACTTTC. The chain recombines TRBV25-1 with TRBJ2-6; TRBD2 is a possible D gene (5 bases). Trimming took off 7 bases at V and 0 bases at J, with 16 bases between the two ends. Germline CDR1 is MGHDK and CDR2 is SYGVNS. There are 17 residues in the CDR3.

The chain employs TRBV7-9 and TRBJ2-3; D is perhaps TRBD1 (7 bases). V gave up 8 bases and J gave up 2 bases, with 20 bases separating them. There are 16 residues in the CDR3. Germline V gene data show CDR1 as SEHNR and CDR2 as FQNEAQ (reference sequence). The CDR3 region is CASQGGDRAVTDTQYF. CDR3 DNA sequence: TGTGCCAGCCAGGGGGGTGACCGGGCCGTCACAGATACGCAGTATTTT.

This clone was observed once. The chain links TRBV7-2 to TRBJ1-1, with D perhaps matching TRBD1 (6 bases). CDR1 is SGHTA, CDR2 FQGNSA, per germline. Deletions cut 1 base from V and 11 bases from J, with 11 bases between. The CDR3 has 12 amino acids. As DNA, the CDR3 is TGTGCCAGCAGCTTAGAAGGGACAAGGGCTTTCTTT. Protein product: CASSLEGTRAFF. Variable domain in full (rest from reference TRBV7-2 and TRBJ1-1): GAGVSQSPSNKVTEKGKDVELRCDPISGHTALYWYRQSLGQGLEFLIYFQGNSAPDKSGLPSDRFSAERTGGSVSTLTIQRTQQEDSAVYLCASSLEGTRAFFGQGTRLTVV.

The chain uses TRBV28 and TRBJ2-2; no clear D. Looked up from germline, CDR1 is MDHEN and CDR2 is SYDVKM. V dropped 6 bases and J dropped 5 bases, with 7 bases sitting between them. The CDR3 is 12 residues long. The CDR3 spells CASSLLTGELFF. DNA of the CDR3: TGTGCCAGCAGCCTATTAACCGGGGAGCTGTTTTTT. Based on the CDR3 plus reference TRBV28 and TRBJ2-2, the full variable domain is DVKVTQSSRYLVKRTGEKVFLECVQDMDHENMFWYRQDPGLGLRLIYFSYDVKMKEKGDIPEGYSVSREKKERFSLILESASTNQTSMYLCASSLLTGELFFGEGSRLTVL.